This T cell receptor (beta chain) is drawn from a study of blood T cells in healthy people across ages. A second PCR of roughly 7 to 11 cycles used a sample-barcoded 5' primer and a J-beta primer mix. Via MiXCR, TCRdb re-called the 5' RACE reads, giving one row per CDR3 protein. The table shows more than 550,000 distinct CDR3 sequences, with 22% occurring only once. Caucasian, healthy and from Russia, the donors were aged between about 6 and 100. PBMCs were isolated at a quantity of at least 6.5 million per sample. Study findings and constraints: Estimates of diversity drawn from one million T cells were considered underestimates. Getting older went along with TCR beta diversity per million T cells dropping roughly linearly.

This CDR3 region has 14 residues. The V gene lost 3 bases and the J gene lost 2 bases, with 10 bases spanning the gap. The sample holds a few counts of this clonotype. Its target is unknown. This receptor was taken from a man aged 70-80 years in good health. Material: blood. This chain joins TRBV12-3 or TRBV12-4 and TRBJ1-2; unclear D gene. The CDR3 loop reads CASSFGTTNYGYTF. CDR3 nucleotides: TGTGCCAGCAGTTTTGGCACTACGAACTATGGCTACACCTTC.